Listed below are T cell receptor beta chains from one sample, sequenced in a study of T cell repertoires in cytomegalovirus infection. TCRdb independently ran MiXCR on the reads; one entry per CDR3 protein. There are approximately 190,000 distinct CDR3 sequences in the sample; 28% occur only once, and just over 30% lies in the top ten. The specimen was PBMCs. These receptors were collected from a human donor in good health (CMV status not recorded). Some clones in this sample may be carry-over from other donors' samples. The CDR3 runs from the conserved cysteine through the conserved F or W. The D gene is left open where the match is weak. Clone size is not always given. Where it is, it says once, few, many or a class for expanded clones.

d_call	v_call	clone_size	j_call	cdr3_nt	cdr3_aa
NA	TRBV7-2	many	TRBJ1-4	TGTGCCAGCAGCTTATATACTCAGGGGGAAAAACTGTTTTTT	CASSLYTQGEKLFF
TRBD1	TRBV28	many	TRBJ1-4	TGTGCCAGCAGTTTATTAGGGCAGGGGGCTAATGAAAAACTGTTTTTT	CASSLLGQGANEKLFF
NA	TRBV7-3	few	TRBJ1-3	TGTGCCAGCAGCCAGGACCTTGGAAACACCATATATTTT	CASSQDLGNTIYF
NA	TRBV7-9	NA	TRBJ1-1	TGTGCCAGCAGCTTCAGTTGGGACACTGAAGCTTTCTTT	CASSFSWDTEAFF
NA	TRBV20-1	NA	TRBJ1-1	TGCAGTGCTAGAGATGAAGGGAACACTGAAGCTTTCTTT	CSARDEGNTEAFF
TRBD1	TRBV12-3/TRBV12-4	NA	TRBJ1-1	TGTGCCAGCAGTTGGACAGGGCGGATGAACACTGAAGCTTTCTTT	CASSWTGRMNTEAFF
TRBD1	TRBV7-2	many	TRBJ1-5	TGTGCCAGCAGCTCAGGGACAGGGTGGCAGCCCCAGCATTTT	CASSSGTGWQPQHF
TRBD1	TRBV12-3/TRBV12-4	NA	TRBJ2-1	TGTGCCAGCAGTCCTCCGGGACAGGGAGAGAATGAGCAGTTCTTC	CASSPPGQGENEQFF
NA	TRBV12-3/TRBV12-4	few	TRBJ1-1	TGTGCCAGCAGTCCACTCGGACTTCACACTGAAGCTTTCTTT	CASSPLGLHTEAFF
NA	TRBV6-8	once	TRBJ2-6	TGTGCCAGCAGGGCCGTGGGACCGACCTACTCTGGGGCCAACGTCCTGACTTTC	CASRAVGPTYSGANVLTF
NA	TRBV4-2	NA	TRBJ2-1	TGTGCCAGCAGCCAAGAGGAGGATGAGGGATTTTACAATGAGCAGTTCTTC	CASSQEEDEGFYNEQFF
NA	TRBV7-6	few	TRBJ2-1	TGTGCCAGCAGGCGCGGGACAGAGAACAATGAGCAGTTCTTC	CASRRGTENNEQFF
TRBD1	TRBV6-1	few	TRBJ1-2	TGTGCCAGCAGTCGGGACAGGGGGACCTATGGCTACACCTTC	CASSRDRGTYGYTF
NA	TRBV6-2/TRBV6-3	NA	TRBJ2-7	TGTGCCAGCAGTTACGGTGTCTACGAGCAGTACTTC	CASSYGVYEQYF
NA	TRBV10-3	NA	TRBJ1-1	TGTGACATCAGTTCCTCTCCCGTGAACACTGAAGCTTTCTTT	CDISSSPVNTEAFF
NA	TRBV7-9	NA	TRBJ1-1	TGTGCCAGCAGCTTAGAGGAGGGGTTGGCTTTCTTT	CASSLEEGLAFF
NA	TRBV7-3	NA	TRBJ2-7	TGTGCCAGCAGCTTAGAGATGGACACGACTTACGAGCAGTACTTC	CASSLEMDTTYEQYF
NA	TRBV9	NA	TRBJ2-7	TGTGCCAGCAGCGTAGAAGCAGCCACGTACTACGAGCAGTACTTC	CASSVEAATYYEQYF